This entry describes one TCR beta chain. This sample is drawn from a study of blood T cell repertoires in COVID-19. About the study: From the United States, Italy and Spain came samples of acute and convalescent COVID-19. The cDNA or gDNA used as material had been derived from T cells, B-cell-depleted T cells, or PBMCs.

The authors' processing: Amplification of reference gene primers provided the estimated nucleated cell counts. The table came from immunoSEQ multiplex PCR; TCRdb's copy has only in-frame clones and leaves some out. V and J calls and clone size are those listed in that table; D and trimming were worked out from the DNA. The data hold about 54,000 clones, with 75% to 90% observed a single time. Sample: peripheral blood. The sequence derives from a human donor in a cohort sampled during active COVID-19.

Here the CDR3 reads CTSSRHFRGARRETQYF. The DNA of the CDR3 is TGCACCAGCAGCCGTCACTTCCGGGGAGCACGGAGGGAGACCCAGTACTTC. This rearrangement joins TRBV1 to TRBJ2-5; the table names TRBD2, a call not compared with the DNA. TRBV1 is designated a pseudogene. This CDR3 is built from 17 residues.